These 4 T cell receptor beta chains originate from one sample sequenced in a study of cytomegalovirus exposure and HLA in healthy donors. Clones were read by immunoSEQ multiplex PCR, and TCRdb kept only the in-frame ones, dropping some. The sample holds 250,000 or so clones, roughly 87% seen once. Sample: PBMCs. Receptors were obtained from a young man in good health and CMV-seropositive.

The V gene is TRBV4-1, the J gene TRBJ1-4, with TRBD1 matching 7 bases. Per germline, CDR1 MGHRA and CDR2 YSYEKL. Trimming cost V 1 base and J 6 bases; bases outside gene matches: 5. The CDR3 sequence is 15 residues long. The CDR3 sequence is CASSQAGTDYEKLFF. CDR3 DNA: TGCGCCAGCAGCCAAGCCGGGACAGACTATGAAAAACTGTTTTTT.

The CDR3 DNA is TGTGCCAGCAGGACAGGGAGCGATCAGCCCCAGCATTTT. It encodes CASRTGSDQPQHF. This sequence joins TRBV6-1 and TRBJ1-5, with 7 bases identical to TRBD1. The CDR3 has 13 residues. V was clipped by 6 bases and J by 5 bases; unmatched bases: 4. The germline CDR1 and CDR2 sequences are MNHNS and SASEGT.

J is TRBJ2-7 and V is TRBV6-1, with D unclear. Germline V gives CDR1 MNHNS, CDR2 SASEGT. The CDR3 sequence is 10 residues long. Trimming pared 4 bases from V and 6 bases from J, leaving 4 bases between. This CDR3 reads CASSVVEQYF. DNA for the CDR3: TGTGCCAGCAGTGTTGTCGAGCAGTACTTC.

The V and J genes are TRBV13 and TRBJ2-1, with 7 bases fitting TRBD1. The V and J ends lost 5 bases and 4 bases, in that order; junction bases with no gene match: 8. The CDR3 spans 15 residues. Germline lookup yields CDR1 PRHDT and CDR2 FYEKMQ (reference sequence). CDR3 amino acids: CASSLRQGRYNEQFF. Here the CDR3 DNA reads TGTGCCAGCAGCCTACGACAGGGCCGATACAATGAGCAGTTCTTC.